The sequence of this TCR beta chain was determined in a study of Ad26.COV2.S vaccination and SARS-CoV-2 variants. Findings and limits, study-wide: Vaccinees reportedly had broad spike-specific CD8+ and CD4+ T cell responses.

Clones were sequenced by immunoSEQ multiplex PCR, and TCRdb holds only the in-frame ones, with some missing. The data show more than 300,000 clones, around 84% seen once. On this clone itself: Its target is unknown. The junction departs from germline at one end; a sequencing error may be responsible.

Germline V gene lookup returns CDR1 SGHTS and CDR2 YDEGEE. The CDR3 runs to 14 residues. Treatment described: around 19 received Ad26.COV2.S at low or high dose, single or two shots; 5 received placebo; per-sample allocation not given. Sampling took place 63 days after the first vaccine or placebo injection. The sequence came from a person aged 18-60 years who received the Ad26.COV2.S COVID-19 vaccine or a placebo. Sample: peripheral blood, taken in a trial of Ad26.COV2.S vaccine versus placebo. The V call is TRBV5-8, the J call TRBJ2-3, with D possibly being TRBD1 (5 bases). The CDR3 here is CASTLTASTDTQYF. The CDR3, as DNA: TGTGCCAGCACCTTGACAGCTAGCACAGATACGCAGTATTTT.